One T cell receptor (beta chain) is described in this entry. Unique molecular identifiers were incorporated when the TCRbeta library was constructed. TCRdb redid the calling of the PCR reads with MiXCR, one entry per CDR3 protein. The data contain about 110,000 distinct CDR3 sequences, 6.4% of them seen just once; the ten biggest clones take up approximately 25%. The ends lost 8 bases at V and 2 bases at J; junction bases unmatched: 14. CDR1 is LGHDT, CDR2 YNNKEL, per germline (reference sequence). The CDR3 sequence is 18 residues long. The sample belongs to a study of T-cell reconstitution after alpha-beta-depleted transplantation in children.

Specimen: PBMCs, mostly from graft donor cells, collected 360 days after TCRalphabeta/CD19-depleted stem cell transplant. The chain carries TRBV3-1 and TRBJ2-1, with 11 nucleotides matching TRBD2. This TCR was sampled from a male patient between 2 and 15 years old who had a stem cell transplant for acute lymphoblastic leukemia, so the T cells may come from the graft donor. The CDR3 DNA reads as TGTGCCAGCTGCAAGCATATCCCTAGCGGGGGGACCTACAATGAGCAGTTCTTC. Protein product: CASCKHIPSGGTYNEQFF.